This paragraph covers one T cell receptor beta chain sequence. The input for sorted-subset replicate PCRs was around 200 ng DNA, around 27,000 T cell genomes. The authors' processing: ImmunoSEQ junction-only sequences lacked quality scores, so their filtering differed. Here immunoSEQ multiplex PCR was the method, and the copy in TCRdb shows in-frame clones only, minus some. V and J calls and clone size are given by that table; D and trimming were obtained from the DNA. The table has around 2.5 million clones, 90% to 95% seen once; the top ten hold approximately 0.37%. Looked up from germline, CDR1 is SGHVS and CDR2 is FQNEAQ. Deletions cut 1 base from V and 1 base from J, with 11 bases between. The CDR3 covers 16 residues. This specimen comes from a study of shared clonotypes between healthy human individuals. About the research overall: The study used three CD4 naive, three CD4 memory, two CD8 naive and one CD8 memory plate per donor.

The material sequenced was naive CD4+ T cells from PBMCs. Subset noted: CD45RA+ positively selected. This chain uses TRBV7-8 with TRBJ1-3; perhaps TRBD1 as D (5 bases). The TCR was taken from a man aged 18 to 30 in good health. Some clones in this sample may be carry-over from other donors' samples. CDR3 in amino acids: CASSLGGRWSGNTIYF. The CDR3 region has the DNA TGTGCCAGCAGCTTAGGGGGACGTTGGTCTGGAAACACCATATATTTT.